This passage covers 8 T cell receptor beta chains from one sample sequenced in a study of vaccination effects on CD4 cells after COVID-19. Peptide-pool stimulation followed by sequencing identified expanded antigen-specific CD4+ clonotypes in the ViraFEST assay. Cultured cells yielded isolated CD4+ T cells after roughly 11 days. Two-dose BNT162b2 or mRNA-1273 vaccination was given to participants. Some clones are missing from TCRdb's copy, which holds only in-frame ones; the method was immunoSEQ multiplex PCR. The sample contains around 32,000 clones, 72% of which appear only once. These TCRs' antigens remain unknown. Sequencing was performed on CD4+ T cells from PBMCs cultured with HCoV-229E spike peptides, taken after COVID-19 vaccination. These receptors were collected from a human donor who received a COVID-19 vaccine.

V and J are TRBV3-1 (or the pseudogene TRBV3-2) and TRBJ1-5, with 8 bases fitting TRBD1. The V gene end was trimmed by 4 bases and the J gene end by 6 bases; junction bases not matched to a gene: 8. The CDR3 totals 15 residues. CDR1 and CDR2 (germline): LGHDT, YNNKEL (reference sequence). CDR3 protein: CASSPGQGNSQPQHF. In DNA form, the CDR3 reads TGTGCCAGCAGCCCTGGACAGGGTAATAGTCAGCCCCAGCATTTT.

The CDR3 is CASSKDRGLNYEQYF. The CDR3, as DNA: TGTGCCAGTAGTAAGGACAGGGGGCTCAACTACGAGCAGTACTTC. The V call is TRBV19, the J call TRBJ2-7; 11 positions agree with TRBD1. The CDR3 contains 15 residues. Germline CDR1 reads LNHDA; CDR2 reads SQIVND (reference sequence). Trimming removed 4 bases from V and 3 bases from J; junction bases left unmatched: 5.

The table lists this clone with a count of one. This sequence joins TRBV18 and TRBJ2-4; 13 nucleotides align to TRBD2. Losses at the gene ends were 6 bases for V and 6 bases for J; bases not matched to a gene: 5. Per the germline V gene, CDR1 is KGHSH and CDR2 is LQKENI. CDR3 size: 15 residues. For the CDR3, the DNA is TGTGCCAGCTCCGAACTAGCGGGAGGGGGAAACATTCAGTACTTC. This codes for CASSELAGGGNIQYF.

The chain employs TRBV7-7 and TRBJ2-1; tentative D call: TRBD2 (6 bases). This CDR3 comprises 11 residues. Deletions cut 4 bases from V and 13 bases from J, with 11 bases between. Germline values: CDR1 SSHAT, CDR2 FNYEAQ (reference sequence). CDR3 sequence: CASSSDYSQFF. Written as DNA, the CDR3 is TGTGCCAGCAGCTCGGACTACTCACAGTTCTTC.

The rearrangement uses TRBV18 and TRBJ2-3; no firm D call. V was clipped by 3 bases and J by 0 bases, with 13 bases between them. Germline V gene lookup returns CDR1 KGHSH and CDR2 LQKENI. This CDR3 spans 16 amino acids. CDR3 in amino acids: CASSPNLPSSTDTQYF. For the CDR3, the DNA is TGTGCCAGCTCACCGAACCTCCCCTCCAGCACAGATACGCAGTATTTT.

J is TRBJ1-2 and V is TRBV6-6; no firm D call. The CDR3 consists of 14 residues. Trimming removed 1 base at V and 6 bases at J, with 12 bases between. From germline, CDR1 is MNHNY and CDR2 SVGAGI (reference sequence). The CDR3 region is CASSYFEQADGYTF. CDR3 nucleotides: TGTGCCAGCAGTTACTTCGAGCAGGCGGATGGCTACACCTTC.

This chain links TRBV2 with TRBJ1-5; D remains ambiguous. Germline values: CDR1 SNHLY, CDR2 FYNNEI. This CDR3 region has 14 residues. V shed 2 bases and J shed 5 bases, with 10 bases lying between them. For the CDR3, the DNA is TGTGCCAGCAGTGAAATGTCTGATTATCAGCCCCAGCATTTT. Translated: CASSEMSDYQPQHF.

The chain is built from TRBV18 and TRBJ2-1, with D tentatively TRBD2 (6 bases). V was cut by 0 bases and J by 4 bases, with 10 bases left in between. This CDR3 spans 15 amino acids. CDR1 is KGHSH, CDR2 LQKENI, per germline. In DNA form, the CDR3 reads TGTGCCAGCTCACCACCGCGCGGGGTTTACAATGAGCAGTTCTTC. Encoded protein: CASSPPRGVYNEQFF.